The 26 T cell receptor beta chains listed next were all sequenced from one sample in a study of radiation and T cells in renal cell carcinoma. The assay was immunoSEQ multiplex PCR, and TCRdb's table has in-frame clones only and misses some. The repertoire holds under 150,000 clones, with 81% as singletons. Stated time point: blood 2 weeks post-SBRT. Noted treatment: 15 Gy SBRT to primary tumor, nephrectomy 4 weeks later. The sequenced sample was blood, obtained from a patient whose treatment included radiotherapy and nephrectomy. The receptors were sampled from a woman aged 55-70 years with renal cell carcinoma.

The V call is TRBV27, the J call TRBJ2-7; 10 bases line up with TRBD1. The CDR3 has 15 amino acids. Germline CDR1 reads MNHEY; CDR2 reads SMNVEV (reference sequence). V was pared by 4 bases and J by 2 bases, with 5 bases of the junction left unmatched. CDR3 loop: CASSSAGTGAYEQYF. The CDR3 DNA follows: TGTGCCAGCAGTTCGGCCGGGACAGGGGCCTACGAGCAGTACTTC.

The gene calls are TRBV5-1 and TRBJ2-1, with 9 positions matching TRBD2. Per germline, CDR1 SGHRS and CDR2 YFSETQ. With V trimmed by 5 bases and J by 2 bases, 2 bases remained unmatched. The CDR3 is 14 residues long. The CDR3 loop reads CASRVAGAYNEQFF. CDR3 DNA: TGCGCCAGCAGAGTAGCGGGGGCCTACAATGAGCAGTTCTTC.

The V gene is TRBV7-8, the J gene TRBJ2-1, with 11 bases fitting TRBD2. Per germline, CDR1 SGHVS and CDR2 FQNEAQ. The CDR3 is made up of 19 amino acids. With 5 bases clipped from V and 4 bases from J, the junction kept 16 bases outside the gene matches. CDR3 region: CASSPGGLAGHLYYNEQFF. In nucleotides, the CDR3 is TGTGCCAGCAGCCCCGGTGGACTAGCGGGTCACCTATATTACAATGAGCAGTTCTTC.

The chain combines TRBV6-6 with TRBJ1-2, with a tentative D call TRBD1 (5 bases). CDR1 and CDR2 (germline): MNHNY, SVGAGI (reference sequence). V lost 6 bases to trimming and J lost 8 bases, with 19 bases between them. The CDR3 has 14 amino acids. The CDR3, as DNA: TGTGCCAGCAGGTCCCCCCAGGGAGAACGCGGCTACACCTTC. Translation gives CASRSPQGERGYTF.

The CDR3 spells CASSYSGQAIYEQYF. CDR3 bases: TGTGCCAGCAGTTACTCGGGACAGGCTATCTACGAGCAGTACTTC. V is TRBV6-5 and J is TRBJ2-7, with 8 bases aligning to TRBD1. Germline-derived CDR1 and CDR2 are MNHEY and SVGAGI. The J segment lost 3 bases and the V segment lost 0 bases, leaving 4 bases of the junction unmatched. The CDR3 consists of 15 residues.

The rearrangement uses TRBV28 and TRBJ2-7; TRBD1 aligns across 9 bases. The CDR3 runs to 15 residues. Germline CDR1 MDHEN, CDR2 SYDVKM. After removal of 6 bases from V and 2 bases from J, the junction contained 8 bases not matched to a gene. As DNA, the CDR3 is TGTGCCAGCAGCCGACCGGGACAGGGAGCCTACGAGCAGTACTTC. Translation gives CASSRPGQGAYEQYF. The full variable domain, with the rest looked up from reference TRBV28 and TRBJ2-7, is DVKVTQSSRYLVKRTGEKVFLECVQDMDHENMFWYRQDPGLGLRLIYFSYDVKMKEKGDIPEGYSVSREKKERFSLILESASTNQTSMYLCASSRPGQGAYEQYFGPGTRLTVT.

The gene calls are TRBV19 and TRBJ2-3, with TRBD1 matching 7 bases. V trimming: 4 bases; J trimming: 3 bases; junction bases outside the gene matches: 10. The CDR3 has 16 amino acids. The germline V gene encodes CDR1 LNHDA and CDR2 SQIVND (reference sequence). The CDR3 nucleotides are TGTGCCAGTAGTAGGACCCGGGACAGAGGGACAGATACGCAGTATTTT. Translating it yields CASSRTRDRGTDTQYF.

The chain couples TRBV19 to TRBJ1-5; 7 bases agree with TRBD1. CDR1 LNHDA and CDR2 SQIVND come from the germline V gene (reference sequence). The CDR3 is 13 amino acids. Germline trimming cut 6 bases from V and 9 bases from J; bases unmatched to any gene: 8. CDR3 amino acids: CASSQGQRAPQHF. The CDR3 region has the DNA TGTGCCAGTAGCCAGGGACAGCGGGCGCCCCAGCATTTT.

This chain connects TRBV28 to TRBJ2-7; D is unclear. V was cut by 3 bases and J by 0 bases, with 9 bases left in between. Germline V gene lookup returns CDR1 MDHEN and CDR2 SYDVKM. The CDR3 spans 14 residues. The CDR3 DNA reads TGTGCCAGCAGTTTTAGCAGGAGCTCCTACGAGCAGTACTTC. It is translated as CASSFSRSSYEQYF.

The chain uses TRBV4-3 and TRBJ1-4, with D possibly matching TRBD1 (6 bases). The V gene lost 1 base and the J gene lost 4 bases, with 13 bases spanning the gap. The CDR3 spans 16 residues. Looked up from germline, CDR1 is LGHNA and CDR2 is YSLEER. For the CDR3, the DNA is TGCGCCAGCAGCCAAGGGGGCCGAGGGGGTAATGAAAAACTGTTTTTT. Translated: CASSQGGRGGNEKLFF.

CDR3 loop: CASTRTQSDEQFF. As DNA, the CDR3 is TGTGCCAGTACCCGGACTCAGTCGGATGAGCAGTTCTTC. V usage is TRBV19 and J usage is TRBJ2-1; the D gene is possibly TRBD2 (5 bases). Germline assignment: CDR1 LNHDA and CDR2 SQIVND (reference sequence). Trimming removed 7 bases from V and 8 bases from J, with 15 bases in between. The CDR3 is 13 amino acids.

This rearrangement joins TRBV6-6 to TRBJ1-5; perhaps TRBD1 as D (6 bases). Trimming left V 6 bases short and J 3 bases short, with 12 bases between. The CDR3 runs to 14 residues. Germline-derived CDR1 and CDR2 are MNHNY and SVGAGI (reference sequence). This CDR3 reads CASSMQGNNQPQHF. CDR3 sequence (DNA): TGTGCCAGCAGCATGCAGGGGAACAATCAGCCCCAGCATTTT.

This chain connects TRBV7-8 to TRBJ2-7; 10 bases match TRBD1. The CDR3 length is 17 residues. V was pared by 5 bases and J by 7 bases, with 17 bases of the junction left unmatched. Germline V gene lookup returns CDR1 SGHVS and CDR2 FQNEAQ. Written as DNA, the CDR3 is TGTGCCAGCAGCGCCCATGGTGGGGACAGGGGAAAAGGGGAGCAGTACTTC. Translation: CASSAHGGDRGKGEQYF.

The rearrangement uses TRBV7-9 and TRBJ2-1; D is tentatively TRBD1 or TRBD2 (5 bases each). Trimming cost V 5 bases and J 0 bases, with 11 bases left between them. CDR1 and CDR2 (germline): SEHNR, FQNEAQ (reference sequence). The CDR3 runs 15 residues. The CDR3 sequence is CASSPPGSSYNEQFF. Written as DNA, the CDR3 is TGTGCCAGCAGCCCCCCAGGGAGCTCCTACAATGAGCAGTTCTTC.

This chain uses TRBV19 with TRBJ1-1; possible D gene TRBD1, 5 bases. The CDR3 totals 16 residues. Germline V gene lookup returns CDR1 LNHDA and CDR2 SQIVND (reference sequence). The V gene lost 1 base and the J gene lost 6 bases, with 18 bases spanning the gap. CDR3 in amino acids: CASSIGGTLWGAEAFF. CDR3 coding DNA: TGTGCCAGTAGTATAGGTGGGACCCTTTGGGGGGCTGAAGCTTTCTTT.

This rearrangement joins TRBV9 to TRBJ2-3; 8 nucleotides line up with TRBD2. V was clipped by 2 bases and J by 2 bases; unmatched bases: 13. The CDR3 spans 18 residues. Per the germline V gene, CDR1 is SGDLS and CDR2 is YYNGEE. This CDR3 is CASSVRDTGLANTDTQYF. Written as DNA, the CDR3 is TGTGCCAGCAGCGTTCGGGACACTGGACTAGCTAACACAGATACGCAGTATTTT.

The V and J genes are TRBV11-2 and TRBJ2-2; tentative D call: TRBD1 (6 bases). Germline CDR1 is SGHAT and CDR2 is FQNNGV. The CDR3 loop spans 13 amino acids. Trimming removed 1 base from V and 7 bases from J, with 7 bases in between. CDR3 sequence: CASSLGGLGELFF. In DNA, the CDR3 is TGTGCCAGCAGCTTAGGGGGGCTCGGGGAGCTGTTTTTT.

This clone was seen only a few times. The chain couples TRBV2 to TRBJ1-5, with unresolved D. Trimming took 6 bases from V and 0 from J, leaving 12 bases between them. Per the germline V gene, CDR1 is SNHLY and CDR2 is FYNNEI. The CDR3 is made up of 15 amino acids. The CDR3 DNA follows: TGTGCCAGCAGATCCACTTTCTATAGCAATCAGCCCCAGCATTTT. Residues: CASRSTFYSNQPQHF.

The chain recombines TRBV6-1 with TRBJ2-2; the D call may be TRBD1 or TRBD2 (6 bases each). Germline-derived CDR1 and CDR2 are MNHNS and SASEGT. With 10 bases removed from V and 4 bases from J, the gap between germline ends came to 13 bases. The CDR3 contains 13 residues. For the CDR3, the DNA is TGTGCCACCCGGGGGCCATCCACCGGGGAGCTGTTTTTT. Translated: CATRGPSTGELFF.

Comment on this clone: Germline and junction disagree at one end, which may indicate a read error. The chain employs TRBV28 and TRBJ2-7, with TRBD1 as a possible D gene (6 bases). Germline values: CDR1 MDHEN, CDR2 SYDVKM. This CDR3 has 14 amino acids. In DNA, the CDR3 is TGTGCCAGCAGTTTGGCCCTAGGACAGTCCCGTCTTCACTTC. The encoded protein is CASSLALGQSRLHF.

This clone was found once. The rearrangement links TRBV4-3 to TRBJ2-2; maybe TRBD2 (6 bases). V lost 5 bases and J lost 2, with 18 bases in between. Germline values: CDR1 LGHNA, CDR2 YSLEER. The CDR3 extends over 17 amino acids. DNA for the CDR3: TGCGCCAGCAGCGCCGAAGCTCTAGCGCAAAACACCGGGGAGCTGTTTTTT. The encoded protein is CASSAEALAQNTGELFF.

The chain uses TRBV20-1 and TRBJ2-5, with TRBD1 as a possible D gene (5 bases). V lost 3 bases, J lost 3 bases, and 5 bases lay in between. Germline V lookup: CDR1 DFQATT, CDR2 SNEGSKA (reference sequence). The CDR3 runs 11 residues. The CDR3 is CSARDKETQYF. The CDR3 nucleotides are TGCAGTGCTAGGGACAAAGAGACCCAGTACTTC.

This rearrangement joins TRBV18 to TRBJ2-1; a weak D match, TRBD1 (5 bases). This CDR3 comprises 13 residues. Deletions cut 3 bases from V and 3 bases from J, with 6 bases between. The V gene's germline CDR1 is KGHSH and CDR2 LQKENI. CDR3 DNA: TGTGCCAGCTCACCTGACAGCTACAATGAGCAGTTCTTC. This translates into CASSPDSYNEQFF.

The CDR3: CASSTGIYEQYF. CDR3 sequence (DNA): TGCGCCAGCAGTACAGGGATCTACGAGCAGTACTTC. This rearrangement joins TRBV10-2 to TRBJ2-7; D perhaps matches TRBD1 (6 bases). CDR3 length: 12 amino acids. Looked up from germline, CDR1 is WSHSY and CDR2 is SAAADI. V was pared by 5 bases and J by 3 bases, with 8 bases between.

This chain's CDR3 is CSATGGGYTF. CDR3 coding DNA: TGCAGTGCTACCGGGGGCGGCTACACCTTC. This chain links TRBV20-1 with TRBJ1-2, with D tentatively TRBD1 (6 bases). This CDR3 spans 10 amino acids. Germline V gene data show CDR1 as DFQATT and CDR2 as SNEGSKA (reference sequence). Trimming removed 4 bases from V and 8 bases from J, with 8 bases in between.

As for this clone: The junction departs from the called germline gene at one end, perhaps through a read error. The chain has TRBV5-5 and TRBJ2-7, with no clear D. The CDR3 spans 17 residues. Germline V gives CDR1 SGHKS, CDR2 YYEKEE (reference sequence). CDR3 DNA sequence: TGTGCCAGCAGCTTGGTCCCGCCTAGGACGTACTCCGACGAGCAGTACTTC. Residues: CASSLVPPRTYSDEQYF.